Following are 32 T cell receptor beta chains from one sample sequenced in a study of blood T cell repertoires in COVID-19. Assay: immunoSEQ multiplex PCR; the TCRdb copy retains only in-frame clones and omits some. This repertoire shows approximately 150,000 clones, 90% to 95% found once; its top ten account for less than 2%. The sequencing input was peripheral blood. The source is a woman aged 55-75 years with COVID-19, enrolled during active disease.

The V gene is TRBV4-2, the J gene TRBJ2-5; 7 bases are a match to TRBD1. CDR1 and CDR2 from the germline V gene are LGHNA and YNFKEQ. Trimming at V came to 0 bases and at J to 7 bases, leaving 14 bases not matched to a gene. The CDR3 has 17 amino acids. As DNA, the CDR3 is TGTGCCAGCAGCCAAGATCAGTTTCCAGGGGGATTTGGGACCCAGTACTTC. This codes for CASSQDQFPGGFGTQYF.

This chain links TRBV12-5 with TRBJ2-7; D ambiguous. CDR3 length equals 13 residues. Germline V gene sequence: CDR1 LGHNT, CDR2 FRNRAP. The V end was cut by 6 bases, the J end by 2 bases, with 11 bases between. The CDR3 sequence: CASGPPAAYEQYF. In DNA form, the CDR3 reads TGTGCTAGTGGCCCTCCGGCGGCCTACGAGCAGTACTTC.

This rearrangement joins TRBV10-3 to TRBJ1-5; 8 bases line up with TRBD1. The CDR3 consists of 14 residues. CDR1 and CDR2 from the germline V gene are ENHRY and SYGVKD. V lost 4 bases to trimming and J lost 7 bases; unmatched junction nucleotides: 6. The CDR3 bases are TGTGCCATCAGTGCCGACAGGGGAGGACAGCCCCAGCATTTT. Protein product: CAISADRGGQPQHF.

The genes are TRBV30 and TRBJ1-1; TRBD1 is a possible D gene (6 bases). From germline, CDR1 is GTSNPN and CDR2 SVGIG (reference sequence). Deletions cut 2 bases from V and 4 bases from J, with 14 bases between. This CDR3 has 14 residues. The CDR3 DNA reads TGTGCCTGGAGTTCGGACAGAGTAGGCACTGAAGCTTTCTTT. Protein: CAWSSDRVGTEAFF.

The CDR3 DNA reads TGTGCCAGCAGCAAAACAGGGGAATATGGCTACACCTTC. Translation: CASSKTGEYGYTF. The chain has TRBV7-8 and TRBJ1-2; 7 bases agree with TRBD1. The CDR3 contains 13 residues. V dropped 5 bases and J dropped 5; count of bases not matched to a gene: 5. Germline V gives CDR1 SGHVS, CDR2 FQNEAQ.

The J gene is TRBJ1-2, the V gene TRBV7-9, with 10 bases identical to TRBD1. Germline V CDR1 and CDR2: SEHNR, FQNEAQ (reference sequence). The CDR3 runs 14 residues. Germline trimming cut 5 bases from V and 2 bases from J; bases unmatched to any gene: 2. The CDR3 spells CASSGQGGNYGYTF. The CDR3 DNA follows: TGTGCCAGCAGCGGACAGGGGGGGAACTATGGCTACACCTTC.

The V call is TRBV19, the J call TRBJ1-5, with TRBD1 identical over 11 bases. Germline CDR1 reads LNHDA; CDR2 reads SQIVND (reference sequence). Unmatched junction bases numbered 7, after V lost 3 bases and J lost 6 bases. There are 16 residues in the CDR3. The CDR3 DNA is TGTGCCAGTAGTATTGCCGGGACAGGGGGTTTTCAGCCCCAGCATTTT. Its protein is CASSIAGTGGFQPQHF.

The DNA for the CDR3 is TGTGCCAGACACGACAGGGGCACTAATGAAAAACTGTTTTTT. Translated: CARHDRGTNEKLFF. The rearrangement joins TRBV6-5 to TRBJ1-4; TRBD1 aligns across 8 bases. Germline V gene data show CDR1 as MNHEY and CDR2 as SVGAGI. CDR3 length: 14 amino acids. Trimming cost V 9 bases and J 2 bases; bases outside gene matches: 5.

This rearrangement joins TRBV6-2 or TRBV6-3 to TRBJ2-7; perhaps TRBD2 as D (6 bases). Trimming stripped 5 bases from V and 7 bases from J, with 12 bases between. Germline V gene sequence: CDR1 MNHEY, CDR2 SVGEGT. The CDR3 totals 12 residues. CDR3 in amino acids: CASSGGTGEQYF. The CDR3 region has the DNA TGTGCCAGCAGTGGGGGGACTGGAGAGCAGTACTTC.

The V and J genes are TRBV7-3 and TRBJ2-1; D not certain. The length of the CDR3 is 15 residues. Germline CDR1 and CDR2: SGHTA and FQGTGA. V lost 1 base, J lost 2 bases, and 9 bases lay in between. Here the CDR3 reads CASSLRAAAYNEQFF. As DNA, the CDR3 is TGTGCCAGCAGCTTAAGGGCAGCTGCCTACAATGAGCAGTTCTTC.

The J gene is TRBJ2-2, the V gene TRBV5-1; the D is unclear. Germline CDR1 is SGHRS and CDR2 is YFSETQ. CDR3 length equals 14 residues. Trimming shortened V by 5 bases and J by 5 bases, and 13 bases separated the two germline ends. CDR3 residues: CASSPGLETGELFF. The CDR3 nucleotides are TGCGCCAGCAGTCCGGGTTTGGAGACCGGGGAGCTGTTTTTT.

V and J are TRBV2 and TRBJ1-2; 9 bases fit TRBD1. V was clipped by 7 bases and J by 8 bases; unmatched bases: 11. CDR3 size: 14 residues. Looked up from germline, CDR1 is SNHLY and CDR2 is FYNNEI. CDR3 in amino acids: CASTLDRGLWGYTF. CDR3 DNA sequence: TGTGCCAGCACCTTGGACAGGGGACTATGGGGCTACACCTTC.

The chain is built from TRBV13 and TRBJ2-3; 8 nucleotides line up with TRBD1. The CDR3 totals 15 residues. V trimming: 1 base; J trimming: 6 bases; junction bases outside the gene matches: 6. Germline CDR1 and CDR2: PRHDT and FYEKMQ (reference sequence). The CDR3 nucleotides read TGTGCCAGCAGCTTAGTGGACAGGGTGGTGGATACGCAGTATTTT. As protein: CASSLVDRVVDTQYF. Using reference TRBV13 and TRBJ2-3 for the parts outside the CDR3, the full variable domain is AAGVIQSPRHLIKEKRETATLKCYPIPRHDTVYWYQQGPGQDPQFLISFYEKMQSDKGSIPDRFSAQQFSDYHSELNMSSLELGDSALYFCASSLVDRVVDTQYFGPGTRLTVL.

This sequence joins TRBV7-2 and TRBJ1-2; a weak D match, TRBD1 (6 bases). Per germline, CDR1 SGHTA and CDR2 FQGNSA. Trimming took off 1 base at V and 4 bases at J, with 10 bases between the two ends. CDR3 length equals 14 residues. The CDR3 bases are TGTGCCAGCAGCTTAGGGACAGCTTTCTATGGCTACACCTTC. Translated: CASSLGTAFYGYTF.

The chain is built from TRBV6-5 and TRBJ2-3; D unclear. The CDR3 loop spans 14 amino acids. Trimming took 4 bases from V and 2 from J, leaving 10 bases between them. The germline gives CDR1 MNHEY, CDR2 SVGAGI. The CDR3 spells CASSSFTDTDTQYF. CDR3 nucleotides: TGTGCCAGCAGTTCTTTCACAGACACAGATACGCAGTATTTT.

The chain is built from TRBV7-9 and TRBJ1-2, with D possibly being TRBD1 (6 bases). Germline V lookup: CDR1 SEHNR, CDR2 FQNEAQ (reference sequence). The CDR3 loop spans 17 amino acids. Trimming removed 1 base from V and 8 bases from J, with 23 bases in between. CDR3 coding DNA: TGTGCCAGCAGCTTAGGCCCAATCGGACAGAAACACGGAGGCTACACCTTC. Protein product: CASSLGPIGQKHGGYTF.

The chain links TRBV27 to TRBJ1-6; no clear D. Trimming shortened V by 2 bases and J by 2 bases, and 4 bases separated the two germline ends. CDR1 is MNHEY and CDR2 is SMNVEV in the germline V gene (reference sequence). CDR3 length: 14 amino acids. CDR3 region: CASSLEAYNSPLHF. Here the CDR3 DNA reads TGTGCCAGCAGTTTAGAGGCCTATAATTCACCCCTCCACTTT.

This clone is a singleton in its sample. This sequence joins TRBV7-2 and TRBJ2-7, with a weak D call TRBD2 (6 bases). The CDR3 is 13 amino acids. The germline gives CDR1 SGHTA, CDR2 FQGNSA. The V gene lost 5 bases and the J gene lost 4 bases, with 12 bases spanning the gap. CDR3 loop: CASSAGRNYEQYF. The CDR3 bases are TGTGCCAGCAGCGCGGGACGTAATTACGAGCAGTACTTC.

This clone was recorded once. As DNA, the CDR3 is TGTGCCAGCAGCTCAGGGGGACGGACCACAGATACGCAGTATTTT. It yields the protein CASSSGGRTTDTQYF. V gene TRBV9 combines with J gene TRBJ2-3, with 7 bases aligning to TRBD1. The V and J ends lost 4 bases and 2 bases, in that order; junction bases with no gene match: 7. Germline CDR1 and CDR2: SGDLS and YYNGEE. This CDR3 is 15 amino acids long.

The gene calls are TRBV4-3 and TRBJ2-2, with 7 bases matching TRBD2. The CDR3 contains 15 residues. V trimming: 5 bases; J trimming: 0 bases; junction bases outside the gene matches: 3. Germline values: CDR1 LGHNA, CDR2 YSLEER. The CDR3 DNA sequence: TGCGCCAGCAGCTCGGGGAGGGCGAACACCGGGGAGCTGTTTTTT. It translates to CASSSGRANTGELFF.

The chain links TRBV3-1 (or the pseudogene TRBV3-2) to TRBJ1-2, with 8 bases fitting TRBD1. CDR3 length: 15 residues. Germline V gene sequence: CDR1 LGHDT, CDR2 YNNKEL (reference sequence). V dropped 5 bases and J dropped 2; count of bases not matched to a gene: 7. CDR3: CASSYQGASNYGYTF. The CDR3, as DNA: TGTGCCAGCAGCTACCAGGGGGCCTCAAACTATGGCTACACCTTC.

The chain couples TRBV7-8 to TRBJ1-2; 12 bases agree with TRBD1. From germline, CDR1 is SGHVS and CDR2 FQNEAQ. This CDR3 has 15 amino acids. Trimming removed 3 bases from V and 7 bases from J; junction bases left unmatched: 6. The CDR3 spells CASSLGTGGLLGYTF. The CDR3 DNA sequence: TGTGCCAGCAGCTTGGGGACAGGGGGCCTACTTGGCTACACCTTC.

The rearrangement joins TRBV7-2 to TRBJ1-5; D is undetermined. V was trimmed by 5 bases and J by 1 base, leaving 3 bases between them. Germline CDR1 SGHTA, CDR2 FQGNSA. This CDR3 is built from 12 residues. As DNA, the CDR3 is TGTGCCAGCAGCCCGAGCAATCAGCCCCAGCATTTT. Encoded protein: CASSPSNQPQHF.

This chain connects TRBV9 to TRBJ1-2; no firm D call. V was cut by 7 bases and J by 8 bases, with 9 bases left in between. Germline CDR1 and CDR2: SGDLS and YYNGEE. CDR3 length: 10 amino acids. This chain's CDR3 is CASGPRGYTF. The DNA of the CDR3 is TGTGCCAGCGGCCCGAGGGGCTACACCTTC.

The CDR3 loop is CASSSRTGGYYEQYF. The CDR3 region has the DNA TGTGCCAGCAGCTCAAGGACAGGGGGATACTACGAGCAGTACTTC. V usage is TRBV11-1 and J usage is TRBJ2-7; 10 positions agree with TRBD1. This CDR3 has 15 amino acids. V lost 4 bases to trimming and J lost 3 bases; unmatched junction nucleotides: 6. The germline V gene encodes CDR1 SGHAT and CDR2 FQDESV (reference sequence).

The V call is TRBV6-2 or TRBV6-3, the J call TRBJ2-1; maybe TRBD2 (6 bases). Trimming shortened V by 4 bases and J by 6 bases, and 22 bases separated the two germline ends. The V gene's germline CDR1 is MNHEY and CDR2 SVGEGT. The CDR3 spans 17 residues. The CDR3 sequence: CASSSWGQGRRVNEQFF. CDR3 nucleotides: TGTGCCAGCAGTTCCTGGGGTCAGGGCAGGAGGGTCAATGAGCAGTTCTTC.

This chain links TRBV9 with TRBJ2-7; no definite D call. Germline V CDR1 and CDR2: SGDLS, YYNGEE. Trimming left V 3 bases short and J 7 bases short, with 11 bases between. The CDR3 is made up of 12 amino acids. The CDR3: CASSGRSGEQYF. The CDR3 nucleotides read TGTGCCAGCAGCGGCCGGTCTGGTGAGCAGTACTTC. Supplemented by reference TRBV9 and TRBJ2-7, the full variable domain reads DSGVTQTPKHLITATGQRVTLRCSPRSGDLSVYWYQQSLDQGLQFLIQYYNGEERAKGNILERFSAQQFPDLHSELNLSSLELGDSALYFCASSGRSGEQYFGPGTRLTVT.

This clone was found once. The rearrangement uses TRBV5-5 and TRBJ2-7, with TRBD1 as a possible D gene (5 bases). The CDR3 covers 15 residues. Germline loops: CDR1 SGHKS, CDR2 YYEKEE (reference sequence). Trimming stripped 3 bases from V and 4 bases from J, with 17 bases between. CDR3 nucleotide sequence: TGTGCCAGCAGCTCGAAGACAGTCAGTTCATACGAGCAGTACTTC. Residues: CASSSKTVSSYEQYF.

The chain combines TRBV23-1 with TRBJ1-2; no firm D call. TRBV23-1 is an open reading frame whose function is uncertain. V gave up 1 base and J gave up 1 base, with 22 bases separating them. The CDR3 is 19 amino acids. CDR3 nucleotides: TGCGCCAGCAGTCAATTTCCTGAGACACCTCGTCCCCGTAACTATGGCTACACCTTC. Translation gives CASSQFPETPRPRNYGYTF.

This chain connects TRBV6-6 to TRBJ1-2, with 8 bases matching TRBD1. CDR3 size: 14 residues. With 5 bases clipped from V and 4 bases from J, the junction kept 6 bases outside the gene matches. CDR1 is MNHNY, CDR2 SVGAGI, per germline (reference sequence). As DNA, the CDR3 is TGTGCCAGCAGTCAGCCCGGGACAGGCTATGGCTACACCTTC. It translates to CASSQPGTGYGYTF.

V usage is TRBV7-6 and J usage is TRBJ2-7; a weak D match, TRBD2 (7 bases). Trimming removed 5 bases from V and 6 bases from J, with 26 bases in between. This CDR3 contains 17 residues. CDR1 and CDR2 from the germline V gene are SGHVS and FNYEAQ. The CDR3 bases are TGTGCCAGCAGCACAGGGAGGGGTCTGTTTGGTGGCGGCGAGCAGTACTTC. Translated: CASSTGRGLFGGGEQYF. Variable domain in full (rest from reference TRBV7-6 and TRBJ2-7): GAGVSQSPRYKVTKRGQDVALRCDPISGHVSLYWYRQALGQGPEFLTYFNYEAQQDKSGLPNDRFSAERPEGSISTLTIQRTEQRDSAMYRCASSTGRGLFGGGEQYFGPGTRLTVT.

The rearrangement joins TRBV3-1 (or the pseudogene TRBV3-2) to TRBJ2-3, with a weak D call TRBD2 (5 bases). The CDR3 covers 15 residues. Trimming stripped 2 bases from V and 9 bases from J, with 18 bases between. Per the germline V gene, CDR1 is LGHDT and CDR2 is YNNKEL (reference sequence). The CDR3 DNA sequence: TGTGCCAGCAGCCAACGGGGTCCTTCCACTGGGACGCAGTATTTT. This codes for CASSQRGPSTGTQYF.